These T cell receptor beta chains were read from a single sample in a study of T-cell memory formation after mild COVID-19. From the 5' RACE reads, TCRdb called clonotypes with MiXCR, one entry per CDR3 protein. The repertoire holds roughly 310,000 distinct CDR3 sequences, with roughly 15% as singletons. Sequencing input: PBMCs or a T cell subset sorted from them (not recorded which). The receptors stem from a man younger than 35 who had mild COVID-19 (a few samples of this study predate the infection). Cell type and time point are not known. Each CDR3 is given with its conserved first and last residue. The order of the fields is J gene, D gene, V gene, clone size, CDR3 DNA, CDR3 protein. A D gene is named only where the DNA matches it firmly. Some rows mark clone size as missing; the rest say once, few, many or name a class of expanded clone.

TRBJ2-5,-,TRBV9,-,TGTGCCAGCAGCGTGAGGCCGACTCAAGAGACCCAGTACTTC,CASSVRPTQETQYF
TRBJ2-6,-,TRBV6-5,few,TGTGCCAGCAGTTACCTAAGGGGCTCTGGGGCCAACGTCCTGACTTTC,CASSYLRGSGANVLTF
TRBJ1-1,-,TRBV29-1,-,TGCAGCGTTTCGTCGGTTGTCACTGAAGCTTTCTTT,CSVSSVVTEAFF
TRBJ2-7,-,TRBV6-2/TRBV6-3,few,TGTGCCAGCGAGCGCGGCTCCCCCTCCTACGAGCAGTACTTC,CASERGSPSYEQYF
TRBJ2-1,-,TRBV15,few,TGTGCCACCAGCTGGGACACTAGCTCCTACAATGAGCAGTTCTTC,CATSWDTSSYNEQFF
TRBJ2-3,-,TRBV5-1,many,TGCGCCAGCAGCTTGACCAGAAGCACAGATACGCAGTATTTT,CASSLTRSTDTQYF
TRBJ1-5,-,TRBV12-3/TRBV12-4,-,TGTGCCAGCAGTTGGGGGGGGGACATTAGCAATCAGCCCCAGCATTTT,CASSWGGDISNQPQHF
TRBJ2-6,TRBD1,TRBV5-4,few,TGTGCCAGCAAGACCCCCGGGACAGGAGTGACTGGGGCCAACGTCCTGACTTTC,CASKTPGTGVTGANVLTF
TRBJ2-7,-,TRBV5-1,few,TGCGCCAGCAGCTTGGACGTACCGACCTACGAGCAGTACTTC,CASSLDVPTYEQYF
TRBJ1-2,TRBD1,TRBV18,few,TGTGCCAGCAGCCCCGGGACAGTCTATGGCTACACCTTC,CASSPGTVYGYTF
TRBJ2-3,TRBD2,TRBV7-3,many,TGTGCCAGCAGCTTCGGACTAGCGACAGATACGCAGTATTTT,CASSFGLATDTQYF
TRBJ1-4,-,TRBV7-2,-,TGTGCCAGCAGCTTAGCGAGAGACAATGAAAAACTGTTTTTT,CASSLARDNEKLFF
TRBJ1-6,-,TRBV18,few,TGTGCCAGCTCACCAACCGTAGGAAATTCACCCCTCCACTTT,CASSPTVGNSPLHF
TRBJ2-7,-,TRBV3-1,-,TGTGCCAGCAGCCAAGACTCGGGGGACTCCTACGAGCAGTACTTC,CASSQDSGDSYEQYF
TRBJ2-1,-,TRBV3-1,few,TGTGCCAGCAGCCCTCCTCCCTACCATGAGCAGTTCTTC,CASSPPPYHEQFF
TRBJ1-4,-,TRBV24-1,-,TGTGCCACCAGTGGGATTCCGGAAGTTGAGAAACTGTTTTTT,CATSGIPEVEKLFF
TRBJ2-3,-,TRBV5-1,few,TGCGCCAGCGGGCGAGGGGTCGGGGCAGATACGCAGTATTTT,CASGRGVGADTQYF
TRBJ2-7,-,TRBV20-1,-,TGCAGTGCTAGGGGAGAAATCGGCGAGCAGTACTTC,CSARGEIGEQYF
TRBJ2-5,-,TRBV11-2,-,TGTGCCAGCAGCTTACGAGTTCTTACGACCCAGTACTTC,CASSLRVLTTQYF
TRBJ2-7,-,TRBV5-4,-,TGTGCCAGCAGCTATTACAGGGACCCCTACGAGCAGTACTTC,CASSYYRDPYEQYF
TRBJ1-2,-,TRBV7-8,few,TGTGCCAGCAGCTTAGCGGGGTCGGGCTATGGCTACACCTTC,CASSLAGSGYGYTF
TRBJ1-1,-,TRBV7-9,-,TGTGCCAGCAGCTTAGGGGCGGGTGAAGCTTTCTTT,CASSLGAGEAFF
TRBJ2-5,TRBD1,TRBV5-1,few,TGCGCCAGCAGCTCTGGACAGGGTGAAGAGACCCAGTACTTC,CASSSGQGEETQYF
TRBJ1-1,TRBD1,TRBV7-2,-,TGTGCCAGCAGTCGTGACAGGGGATTCTCTGAAGCTTTCTTT,CASSRDRGFSEAFF